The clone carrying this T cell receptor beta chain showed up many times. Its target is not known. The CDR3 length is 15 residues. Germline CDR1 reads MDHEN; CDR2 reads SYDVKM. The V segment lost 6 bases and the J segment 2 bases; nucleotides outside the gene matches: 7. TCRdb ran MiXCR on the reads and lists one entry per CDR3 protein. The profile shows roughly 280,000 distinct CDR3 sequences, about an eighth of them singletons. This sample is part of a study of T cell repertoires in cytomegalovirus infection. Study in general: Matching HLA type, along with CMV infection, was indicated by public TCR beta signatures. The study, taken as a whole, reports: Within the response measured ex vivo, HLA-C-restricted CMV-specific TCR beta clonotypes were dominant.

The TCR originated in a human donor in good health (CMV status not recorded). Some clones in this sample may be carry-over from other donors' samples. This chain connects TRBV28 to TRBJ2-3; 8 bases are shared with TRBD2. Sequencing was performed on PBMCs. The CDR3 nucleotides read TGTGCCAGCAGCCCCGGGACTAGGACCACAGATACGCAGTATTTT. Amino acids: CASSPGTRTTDTQYF.